This T cell receptor (beta chain) stems from a study of blood T cell repertoires in COVID-19. Study details: Samples came from the United States, Italy and Spain, spanning acute and convalescent COVID-19. PBMCs, B-cell-depleted T cells, or T cells provided the cDNA or gDNA that made up the material.

V shed 2 bases, J shed 10 bases, and the junction held 4 bases outside the gene matches. CDR3 size: 13 residues. Germline V gives CDR1 MDHEN, CDR2 SYDVKM. As processed by the authors: The authors estimated nucleated cell counts from reference gene primer amplification. Only in-frame clones appear in the TCRdb table, and some are missing; sequencing was by immunoSEQ multiplex PCR. D and trimming come from the DNA, and the V and J calls and clone size come from that table. The data contain about 150,000 clones, 65% to 90% of them singletons. The TCR comes from an older man with acute or convalescent COVID-19. The chain has TRBV28 and TRBJ1-1; 10 bases match TRBD1. Sequenced: peripheral blood. The CDR3: CASSLGDRGIAFF. The CDR3 bases are TGTGCCAGCAGTTTAGGGGACAGGGGTATAGCTTTCTTT.